This T cell receptor (beta chain) originates from a study of shared clonotypes between healthy human individuals. Looked up from germline, CDR1 is MDHEN and CDR2 is SYDVKM. Germline trimming cut 10 bases from V and 11 bases from J; bases unmatched to any gene: 17. This CDR3 region has 14 residues. Sequencing used immunoSEQ multiplex PCR; TCRdb keeps in-frame clones, though not all of them. The sample records fewer than 600,000 clones, roughly 79% being singletons. This receptor was obtained from a woman aged 40 to 50 in good health. Some clones in this sample may be carry-over from other donors' samples. Source material: PBMCs. This rearrangement joins TRBV28 to TRBJ1-1; 9 bases line up with TRBD1. DNA for the CDR3: TGTGCCACGGAAGAGACAGGGGGTGTGAGGTATGCTTTCTTT. Encoded protein: CATEETGGVRYAFF.